These 23 T cell receptor beta chains came from one sample sequenced in a study of T cells in Graves' hyperthyroidism and ophthalmopathy. Authors of the study amplified TCR beta CDR3 regions from RNA transcripts. Initially, a first-round RT-PCR of the TCR CDR3 employed the HTBI primer set. TCRdb reprocessed the multiplex PCR reads with MiXCR, giving one entry per CDR3 protein. Of roughly 740,000 distinct CDR3 sequences detected, 16% appear once; the ten largest clones hold 8.4%. Sample: blood. The receptors originated from a man aged 18-30 years with Graves' hyperthyroidism.

In DNA form, the CDR3 reads TGTGCCAGCATAGGGGCGGCCGGGGAGCTGTTTTTT. Its translation is CASIGAAGELFF. The J gene is TRBJ2-2, the V gene TRBV3-1; tentatively, D is TRBD1 (5 bases). Per germline, CDR1 LGHDT and CDR2 YNNKEL (reference sequence). The CDR3 covers 12 residues. V shed 7 bases and J shed 6 bases, with 9 bases lying between them.

This chain connects TRBV30 to TRBJ1-2, with D possibly being TRBD1 (5 bases). Trimming pared 6 bases from V and 7 bases from J, leaving 27 bases between. Germline V CDR1 and CDR2: GTSNPN, SVGIG (reference sequence). This CDR3 is 16 amino acids long. The CDR3 loop is CACQTPGTPSSGGYTF. CDR3 sequence (DNA): TGTGCCTGTCAGACTCCCGGGACTCCAAGCTCAGGTGGCTACACCTTC. The entire variable domain, with the rest obtained from reference TRBV30 and TRBJ1-2, is as follows: SQTIHQWPATLVQPVGSPLSLECTVEGTSNPNLYWYRQAAGRGLQLLFYSVGIGQISSEVPQNLSASRPQDRQFILSSKKLLLSDSGFYLCACQTPGTPSSGGYTFGSGTRLTVV.

This clonotype was counted ten times or more. V gene TRBV6-1 combines with J gene TRBJ1-1; 9 bases map to TRBD1. The CDR3 consists of 15 residues. Germline-derived CDR1 and CDR2 are MNHNS and SASEGT. Trimming took 7 bases from V and 1 from J; bases not matched to a gene: 7. CDR3 protein: CASNRPGQGNTEAFF. CDR3 bases: TGTGCCAGCAATAGACCGGGACAGGGGAACACTGAAGCTTTCTTT.

Comment on this clonotype: A much larger clone differs from this one at a single base, so this may be a read error. The chain joins TRBV28 to TRBJ2-2; D might be TRBD2 (6 bases). Looked up from germline, CDR1 is MDHEN and CDR2 is SYDVKM. This CDR3 region has 17 residues. V lost 6 bases and J 4 bases, leaving 21 bases between the germline ends. The CDR3 protein is CASSSALRGRGTGELFF. Written as DNA, the CDR3 is TGTGCCAGCAGCTCGGCCCTGCGGGGAAGGGGCACCGGGGAGCTGTTTTTT.

This clonotype has ten or more counts. The V call is TRBV14, the J call TRBJ2-1, with 10 bases lining up with TRBD2. With 5 bases clipped from V and 6 bases from J, the junction kept 7 bases outside the gene matches. The CDR3 runs to 15 residues. Per the germline V gene, CDR1 is SGHDN and CDR2 is FVKESK. The CDR3 nucleotides are TGTGCCAGCAGCGACCGACTAGCGGGTCCCAATGAGCAGTTCTTC. Its translation is CASSDRLAGPNEQFF.

A word on this clonotype: This may come from a read error, since a much larger clone is one base off. The V and J genes are TRBV11-3 and TRBJ2-1; D not certain. The CDR3 extends over 13 amino acids. CDR1 SGHNT and CDR2 YENEEA come from the germline V gene. The DNA for the CDR3 is TGTGCCGGCAGCCAAGAGTCAGTCAATGAGCAGTTCTTC. The encoded protein is CAGSQESVNEQFF.

The gene calls are TRBV19 and TRBJ2-5, with 7 nucleotides matching TRBD1. CDR3 length equals 14 residues. The germline gives CDR1 LNHDA, CDR2 SQIVND (reference sequence). Germline trimming cut 7 bases from V and 2 bases from J; bases unmatched to any gene: 7. The CDR3: CASKGAAAQETQYF. In DNA form, the CDR3 reads TGTGCCAGTAAGGGGGCGGCGGCTCAAGAGACCCAGTACTTC.

This clonotype was counted at least ten times. This chain joins TRBV28 and TRBJ2-5, with TRBD1 identical over 10 bases. The CDR3 runs to 20 residues. The V and J ends lost 5 bases and 2 bases, in that order; junction bases with no gene match: 20. Germline V gene sequence: CDR1 MDHEN, CDR2 SYDVKM. The CDR3 region is CASSAHLRDRGKEIQETQYF. CDR3 in DNA: TGTGCCAGCAGTGCCCACCTCCGGGACAGGGGCAAGGAAATTCAAGAGACCCAGTACTTC.

There are a few counts of this clonotype. The genes are TRBV20-1 and TRBJ2-1; 12 bases fit TRBD2. This CDR3 is built from 16 residues. Trimming cost V 0 bases and J 12 bases; bases outside gene matches: 12. Germline CDR1 reads DFQATT; CDR2 reads SNEGSKA (reference sequence). CDR3 nucleotide sequence: TGCAGTGCTAGAGAGCCGGGACTAGCGGGCGCCCTTGGGCAGTTCTTC. It codes for CSAREPGLAGALGQFF.

V gene TRBV7-2 combines with J gene TRBJ2-5; 9 nucleotides line up with TRBD1. V trimming: 2 bases; J trimming: 5 bases; junction bases outside the gene matches: 12. Germline CDR1 and CDR2: SGHTA and FQGNSA. The CDR3 totals 17 residues. The DNA of the CDR3 is TGTGCCAGCAGCTTAACCCTACAGGGGGCGCCGTGGGAGACCCAGTACTTC. It is translated as CASSLTLQGAPWETQYF.

This clonotype was seen repeatedly, ten times or more. The J gene is TRBJ2-2, the V gene TRBV7-3; D is unclear. CDR1 SGHTA and CDR2 FQGTGA come from the germline V gene. This CDR3 region has 12 residues. V lost 5 bases and J 5 bases, leaving 6 bases between the germline ends. DNA of the CDR3: TGTGCCAGCAGCCTATGGACCGGGGAGCTGTTTTTT. Translation: CASSLWTGELFF.

This clonotype has at least ten counts. The J gene is TRBJ2-7, the V gene TRBV2, with 9 bases aligning to TRBD1. Germline loops: CDR1 SNHLY, CDR2 FYNNEI. The V segment lost 7 bases and the J segment 6 bases; nucleotides outside the gene matches: 7. The CDR3 length is 13 residues. Here the CDR3 DNA reads TGTGCCAGCATGCGGACAGGGGTTTCCGAGCAGTACTTC. As protein: CASMRTGVSEQYF. Based on the CDR3 plus reference TRBV2 and TRBJ2-7, the full variable domain is EPEVTQTPSHQVTQMGQEVILRCVPISNHLYFYWYRQILGQKVEFLVSFYNNEISEKSEIFDDQFSVERPDGSNFTLKIRSTKLEDSAMYFCASMRTGVSEQYFGPGTRLTVT.

This clonotype was seen a handful of times. V gene TRBV7-2 combines with J gene TRBJ2-1, with D maybe TRBD2 (6 bases). The CDR3 has 18 amino acids. Germline V gene lookup returns CDR1 SGHTA and CDR2 FQGNSA. The V gene lost 1 base and the J gene lost 0 bases, with 16 bases spanning the gap. Here the CDR3 reads CASSLGLLRGSSYNEQFF. CDR3 coding DNA: TGTGCCAGCAGCTTAGGGTTGTTGCGGGGTAGCTCCTACAATGAGCAGTTCTTC.

A word on this clonotype: Being one base from a much bigger clone, this may be a read error. V usage is TRBV3-1 and J usage is TRBJ1-2, with a possible D match to TRBD1 (6 bases). The CDR3 has 15 amino acids. Germline V CDR1 and CDR2: LGHDT, YNNKEL (reference sequence). CDR3 protein: CASSQPGHLNYGHTF. The CDR3 DNA is TGTGCCAGCAGCCAACCGGGACACCTAAACTATGGCCACACCTTC.

A word on this clonotype: One base away lies a much larger clone, so this may be a sequencing read error. The chain combines TRBV11-2 with TRBJ2-7, with TRBD1 as a possible D gene (5 bases). There are 16 residues in the CDR3. Between the trimmed V and J ends, which lost 4 bases and 3 bases, there was a span of 19 bases. Germline CDR1 SGHAT, CDR2 FQNNGV. The CDR3 sequence is CASSSSDSPPHYEQYF. CDR3 bases: TGTGCCAGCAGCTCCTCTGACAGCCCTCCCCACTACGAGCAGTACTTC. Together with reference TRBV11-2 and TRBJ2-7, the CDR3 gives the full variable domain: EAGVAQSPRYKIIEKRQSVAFWCNPISGHATLYWYQQILGQGPKLLIQFQNNGVVDDSQLPKDRFSAERLKGVDSTLKIQPAKLEDSAVYLCASSSSDSPPHYEQYFGPGTRLTVT.

V is TRBV5-1 and J is TRBJ2-3; maybe TRBD1 (7 bases). Germline V lookup: CDR1 SGHRS, CDR2 YFSETQ. The CDR3 is made up of 15 amino acids. V lost 2 bases, J lost 1 base, and 11 bases lay in between. The CDR3 DNA follows: TGCGCCAGCAGCTTACAGGGGACTGGCACAGATACGCAGTATTTT. Residues: CASSLQGTGTDTQYF.

There are many counts of this clonotype. J is TRBJ2-3 and V is TRBV3-1; 10 bases align to TRBD2. CDR3 length: 15 amino acids. V shed 4 bases and J 10 bases; nucleotides not matched to a gene: 11. Germline CDR1 is LGHDT and CDR2 is YNNKEL (reference sequence). The DNA of the CDR3 is TGTGCCAGCAGCCGACGCCTAGCGGGGGCAACGGCGCAGTATTTT. Translating gives CASSRRLAGATAQYF.

This clonotype came up a few times. The chain recombines TRBV3-1 with TRBJ1-5; the match to TRBD1 covers 7 bases. The germline V gene has CDR1 LGHDT and CDR2 YNNKEL (reference sequence). V shed 5 bases, J shed 0 bases, and the junction held 7 bases outside the gene matches. CDR3 length equals 16 residues. The DNA of the CDR3 is TGTGCCAGCAGCGTCGGGACAGCTTTTAGCAATCAGCCCCAGCATTTT. Its protein product is CASSVGTAFSNQPQHF.

This chain joins TRBV5-5 and TRBJ2-2; 11 nucleotides match TRBD2. With V trimmed by 2 bases and J by 3 bases, 3 bases remained unmatched. CDR3 size: 16 residues. Germline loops: CDR1 SGHKS, CDR2 YYEKEE (reference sequence). CDR3: CASSLPGLADTGELFF. The CDR3 DNA reads as TGTGCCAGCAGCTTACCGGGACTAGCGGACACCGGGGAGCTGTTTTTT.

There are many counts of this clonotype. The chain uses TRBV28 and TRBJ2-5, with no clear D. The CDR3 loop spans 16 amino acids. The germline V gene encodes CDR1 MDHEN and CDR2 SYDVKM. V was trimmed by 5 bases and J by 2 bases, leaving 18 bases between them. In DNA, the CDR3 is TGTGCCAGCAGTACCCCCCGGCTGGCGTATCAAGAGACCCAGTACTTC. This translates into CASSTPRLAYQETQYF.

This clonotype showed up many times. This chain uses TRBV20-1 with TRBJ1-2; D is ambiguous. Germline V gene lookup returns CDR1 DFQATT and CDR2 SNEGSKA (reference sequence). CDR3 length equals 13 residues. Trimming pared 1 base from V and 4 bases from J, leaving 10 bases between. The CDR3 region is CSARAAGTYGYTF. Here the CDR3 DNA reads TGCAGTGCTAGAGCCGCGGGTACCTATGGCTACACCTTC.

The chain uses TRBV27 and TRBJ2-7; the match to TRBD2 covers 15 bases. Germline values: CDR1 MNHEY, CDR2 SMNVEV (reference sequence). The CDR3 is made up of 20 amino acids. V was clipped by 0 bases and J by 0 bases; unmatched bases: 9. CDR3 sequence reads: CASSLSPFGLAGGSSYEQYF. CDR3 coding DNA: TGTGCCAGCAGTTTATCTCCCTTTGGACTAGCGGGAGGGAGCTCCTACGAGCAGTACTTC.

V usage is TRBV4-1 and J usage is TRBJ1-2; a weak D match, TRBD1 (6 bases). CDR1 and CDR2 (germline): MGHRA, YSYEKL. The CDR3 runs to 16 residues. With 0 bases removed from V and 3 bases from J, the gap between germline ends came to 14 bases. The CDR3 coding sequence is TGCGCCAGCAGCCAAGATCGGCCAGGGGAATACTATGGCTACACCTTC. Its protein is CASSQDRPGEYYGYTF.